A selection of T cell receptor beta chains follows, all from one sample in a study of blood T cell repertoires in COVID-19. Repertoires were generated with immunoSEQ multiplex PCR, while TCRdb's copy carries only in-frame clones and drops some. The data contain some 300,000 clones, nearly 90% of them singletons. Source material: PBMCs or T cells enriched from blood (not recorded which). These receptors were collected from a woman in her twenties or thirties who had recovered from COVID-19. CDR3s include the opening cysteine and the closing phenylalanine or tryptophan. A D gene is named only where the DNA matches it firmly. Rows give clone size only sometimes, using once, few, many, or a class for an expanded clone.

clone_size	d_call	j_call	v_call	cdr3_nt	cdr3_aa
NA	NA	TRBJ1-5	TRBV12-3/TRBV12-4	TGTGCCAGCAGTCCAGGCCCCAATCAGCCCCAGCATTTT	CASSPGPNQPQHF
NA	NA	TRBJ1-2	TRBV28	TGTGCCAGCAGTTTGGAACGGGTGTCAATTCATGGCTACACCTTC	CASSLERVSIHGYTF
NA	NA	TRBJ1-1	TRBV9	TGTGCCAGCAGCGCGGGGGGCACTGAAGCTTTCTTT	CASSAGGTEAFF
NA	TRBD1	TRBJ1-2	TRBV7-9	TGTGCCAGCAAGGGGGCATTCGACAGGGGGCTGGTTGGCTACACCTTC	CASKGAFDRGLVGYTF
NA	TRBD2	TRBJ2-3	TRBV25-1	TGTGCCAGCAGAGCGGGGGGAAGCACAGATACGCAGTATTTT	CASRAGGSTDTQYF
NA	NA	TRBJ1-2	TRBV28	TGTGCCAGCAGTTCTGGGCCGGCAAACTATGGCTACACCTTC	CASSSGPANYGYTF
NA	NA	TRBJ2-7	TRBV11-2	TGTGCCAGCAGCTTTACAGGACGTGGGGCCGAGCAGTACTTC	CASSFTGRGAEQYF
NA	TRBD1	TRBJ1-4	TRBV5-4	TGTGCCAGCAGCCGGGACAGTAATGAAAAACTGTTTTTT	CASSRDSNEKLFF
once	NA	TRBJ2-3	TRBV7-6	TGTGCCAGCACGAGACTACCCAGTGTTCCAGATACGCAGTATTTT	CASTRLPSVPDTQYF
NA	NA	TRBJ1-4	TRBV4-1	TGCGCCAGCAGCCAAGATTTGGGGGGTTGGGATGAAAAACTGTTTTTT	CASSQDLGGWDEKLFF
NA	NA	TRBJ1-5	TRBV28	TGTGCCAGCAGTCAGGGAAAGGCGGGGGATCAGTCCCAGCATTTT	CASSQGKAGDQSQHF
NA	NA	TRBJ1-6	TRBV28	TGTGCCAGCAGTCCTAGTCTAGGGGGTAATTCACCCCTCCACTTT	CASSPSLGGNSPLHF
once	NA	TRBJ2-1	TRBV5-4	TGTGCCAGCAGCGTGGAGACTGATTACAATGAGCAGTTCTTC	CASSVETDYNEQFF
NA	NA	TRBJ1-4	TRBV21-1	TGTGCCAGATTGCCTAGGGGTCGGGAGGAAAAACTGTTTTTT	CARLPRGREEKLFF
NA	TRBD2	TRBJ2-7	TRBV13	TGTGCCAGCAGCTCGACTAGCGGGAGGGTCGAGCAGTACTTC	CASSSTSGRVEQYF
NA	NA	TRBJ1-2	TRBV2	TGTGCCAGCAGTGAACGAGGGAACTATGGCTACACCTTC	CASSERGNYGYTF
NA	NA	TRBJ2-3	TRBV10-3	TGTGCCTGTGGACAGCTCCTTAGCACAGATACGCAGTATTTT	CACGQLLSTDTQYF
NA	NA	TRBJ2-7	TRBV21-1	TGTGCCAGCAGCAAAGCGCGAAGCTACGAGCAGTACTTC	CASSKARSYEQYF
NA	TRBD1	TRBJ1-1	TRBV9	TGTGCCAGCAGCGAAGGACAGGGTCAAGCTTTCTTT	CASSEGQGQAFF
NA	TRBD2	TRBJ2-1	TRBV27	TGTGCCAGCGGACTAGCGGGAGACAATGAGCAGTTCTTC	CASGLAGDNEQFF
NA	TRBD1	TRBJ1-6	TRBV10-2	TGCGCCAGCAGTGGTCCCGCCGGGACAGCTTTCAATTCACCCCTCCACTTT	CASSGPAGTAFNSPLHF
NA	TRBD2	TRBJ2-1	TRBV27	TGTGCCAGCAGACCGGGACTAGCGGGGGGGAGGTTCTTC	CASRPGLAGGRFF
NA	NA	TRBJ1-5	TRBV28	TGTGCCACAGGGAGCAATCAGCCCCAGCATTTT	CATGSNQPQHF
few	NA	TRBJ1-6	TRBV27	TGTGCCAGCATGAGGCGGTCCTATAATTCACCCCTCCACTTT	CASMRRSYNSPLHF
once	NA	TRBJ1-1	TRBV7-9	TGTGCCAGCAGCTTAGACTTCGCTGAAGCTTTCTTT	CASSLDFAEAFF
NA	TRBD1	TRBJ1-6	TRBV5-1	TGCGCCAGCAGCTGGGGACAGGGGAATAATTCACCCCTCCACTTT	CASSWGQGNNSPLHF
NA	TRBD2	TRBJ2-5	TRBV28	TGTGCCAGCAGTTTAATGTTTGGGACTAGCGGGAGAGGCCAAGAGACCCAGTACTTC	CASSLMFGTSGRGQETQYF
NA	NA	TRBJ1-3	TRBV30	TGTGCCTGGAGTGGGATAGCGGAGAGAGGAAACACCATATATTTT	CAWSGIAERGNTIYF
NA	NA	TRBJ1-2	TRBV10-3	TGTGCCATCAGTCGGACGGGGGGTTCTAACTATGGCTACACCTTC	CAISRTGGSNYGYTF
NA	TRBD1	TRBJ1-2	TRBV9	TGTGCCAGCAGCGGGACAGGGAATAACTATGGCTACACCTTC	CASSGTGNNYGYTF
NA	TRBD1	TRBJ2-3	TRBV9	TGTGCCAGCAGCCTTACGGGACAGCCGGATACGCAGTATTTT	CASSLTGQPDTQYF
once	NA	TRBJ2-5	TRBV9	TGTGCCAGCAGCGTAGAAGGGGGGGCCCTGGAGACCCAGTACTTC	CASSVEGGALETQYF
NA	NA	TRBJ1-2	TRBV20-1	TGCAGCGGGACTCAGGACTATGGCTACACCTTC	CSGTQDYGYTF
NA	TRBD1	TRBJ2-1	TRBV18	TGTGCCAGCTCGATCGGGACAGGGTCCTACAATGAGCAGTTCTTC	CASSIGTGSYNEQFF
NA	NA	TRBJ1-2	TRBV7-9	TGTGCCAGCAGCTTAGCAGGGGGTGGGAGCTATGGCTACACCTTC	CASSLAGGGSYGYTF
NA	NA	TRBJ2-7	TRBV5-4	TGTGCCAGCAGCTTGGCGGGAGTTGGCTACGAGCAGTACTTC	CASSLAGVGYEQYF
NA	TRBD1	TRBJ2-7	TRBV27	TGTGCCAGCAGTCCCGGGACAGTCGCGCAGTACTTC	CASSPGTVAQYF
NA	NA	TRBJ1-5	TRBV11-3	TGTGCCAGCAGCTTAGATCTGGGGGCGCCGGGCAATCAGCCCCAGCATTTT	CASSLDLGAPGNQPQHF
NA	TRBD1	TRBJ2-7	TRBV27	TGTGCCAGCAGATGGGGGACAGCCCCCTACGAGCAGTACTTC	CASRWGTAPYEQYF
NA	TRBD2	TRBJ2-7	TRBV25-1	TGTGCCAGCAGTGACGGGACTAGCGGGACCTACGAGCAGTACTTC	CASSDGTSGTYEQYF
NA	NA	TRBJ2-7	TRBV27	TGTGCCAGCAGTTTAAGGGGGAGAAGGACCTACGAGCAGTACTTC	CASSLRGRRTYEQYF
NA	NA	TRBJ1-1	TRBV7-9	TGTGCCAGCAGCCCTCGGAACACTGAAGCTTTCTTT	CASSPRNTEAFF
NA	NA	TRBJ1-1	TRBV5-1	TGCGCCAGCAGCTTGGATACGACAGGCCTTGAAGCTTTCTTT	CASSLDTTGLEAFF
NA	TRBD2	TRBJ2-3	TRBV9	TGTGCCAGCAGCGTAGTAGCGGGGGACACAGATACGCAGTATTTT	CASSVVAGDTDTQYF
NA	NA	TRBJ2-1	TRBV11-2	TGTGCCAGCAGCTTCGGTTTAGCGGAGATGAGGAATGAGCAGTTCTTC	CASSFGLAEMRNEQFF
NA	TRBD1	TRBJ1-1	TRBV7-3	TGTGCCAGCAGCCCTTCGACAGGGATCACTGAAGCTTTCTTT	CASSPSTGITEAFF
NA	NA	TRBJ1-3	TRBV5-6	TGTGCCAGCAGCTCTGGCGGGGGAAGGAGCGGAAACACCATATATTTT	CASSSGGGRSGNTIYF
NA	TRBD2	TRBJ2-1	TRBV27	TGTGCCAGCAGTTTAAACCCTAGCGGGAGTATCCATGAGCAGTTCTTC	CASSLNPSGSIHEQFF
NA	NA	TRBJ1-2	TRBV11-2	TGTGCCAGCAGCTTAGCCCCCGGGGGGGTAAACTATGGCTACACCTTC	CASSLAPGGVNYGYTF
NA	NA	TRBJ1-1	TRBV7-2	TGTGCCAGCAGCTTAGCGCGGGTGGGGTGGACTGAAGCTTTCTTT	CASSLARVGWTEAFF